These 31 T cell receptor beta chains were all obtained from the same sample, sequenced in a study of T cell responses to AZD1222 COVID-19 vaccine. Produced via immunoSEQ multiplex PCR; TCRdb's table is partial and in-frame only. The table lists approximately 160,000 clones, around 90% of them singletons. This sample comprised peripheral blood, obtained on day 0 of AZD1222 vaccination. These receptors originate from an adult in good health.

In nucleotides, the CDR3 is TGTGCCAGCAGTTTAGTTCGGGGATGGGGCGAGCAGTACTTC. This encodes CASSLVRGWGEQYF. This chain links TRBV28 with TRBJ2-7; D may be TRBD2 (5 bases). V was shortened by 2 bases and J by 6 bases, with 14 bases between the two germline ends. Germline CDR1 reads MDHEN; CDR2 reads SYDVKM. The CDR3 contains 14 residues.

The chain recombines TRBV18 with TRBJ1-5; D is unclear. The V gene lost 2 bases and the J gene lost 7 bases, with 6 bases spanning the gap. The CDR3 runs to 12 residues. Germline V gene data show CDR1 as KGHSH and CDR2 as LQKENI. CDR3 residues: CASSPGGQPQHF. Written as DNA, the CDR3 is TGTGCCAGCTCACCAGGAGGGCAGCCCCAGCATTTT.

The chain has TRBV9 and TRBJ2-5; either TRBD1 or TRBD2 may supply D (5 bases each). The CDR3 extends over 16 amino acids. Trimming removed 1 base at V and 5 bases at J, with 18 bases between. The germline V gene encodes CDR1 SGDLS and CDR2 YYNGEE. The CDR3 spells CASSVRGAAFGETQYF. For the CDR3, the DNA is TGTGCCAGCAGCGTAAGAGGGGCAGCGTTTGGGGAGACCCAGTACTTC.

The genes are TRBV4-1 and TRBJ2-3; 13 bases line up with TRBD2. The CDR3 loop spans 17 amino acids. The ends lost 2 bases at V and 5 bases at J; junction bases unmatched: 7. The V gene's germline CDR1 is MGHRA and CDR2 YSYEKL. In nucleotides, the CDR3 is TGCGCCAGCAGCCAACCCCGACTAGCGGGAGGCCGAGATACGCAGTATTTT. Protein: CASSQPRLAGGRDTQYF.

The V and J genes are TRBV12-3 or TRBV12-4 and TRBJ2-1; D call uncertain. V was pared by 5 bases and J by 8 bases, with 7 bases between. This CDR3 contains 11 residues. In DNA, the CDR3 is TGTGCCAGCAGTGACTTCGATGAGCAGTTCTTC. This encodes CASSDFDEQFF.

In its sample, this clone was seen once. The rearrangement joins TRBV19 to TRBJ2-7, with 11 bases that match TRBD1. The CDR3 loop spans 15 amino acids. J was trimmed by 0 bases and V by 5 bases; bases with no gene match: 3. CDR1 and CDR2 (germline): LNHDA, SQIVND (reference sequence). Here the CDR3 DNA reads TGTGCCAGTAGTGCGGGACAGGGGGACTCCTACGAGCAGTACTTC. Translation gives CASSAGQGDSYEQYF.

This clone is a singleton in its sample. V is TRBV6-2 or TRBV6-3 and J is TRBJ1-2; D call uncertain. This CDR3 has 12 residues. From germline, CDR1 is MNHEY and CDR2 SVGEGT. Trimming removed 2 bases from V and 4 bases from J, with 5 bases in between. The CDR3 is CASSYAPYGYTF. Here the CDR3 DNA reads TGTGCCAGCAGTTACGCACCCTATGGCTACACCTTC.

This sequence joins TRBV4-3 and TRBJ1-2, with D possibly matching TRBD1 (6 bases). The CDR3 loop spans 14 amino acids. Trimming removed 0 bases from V and 4 bases from J, with 9 bases in between. Germline V gene sequence: CDR1 LGHNA, CDR2 YSLEER. The CDR3 DNA is TGCGCCAGCAGCCAAGAGGCAGGGGTCTATGGCTACACCTTC. Translation: CASSQEAGVYGYTF.

The chain recombines TRBV30 with TRBJ1-5, with a weak D call TRBD1 (6 bases). This CDR3 has 13 amino acids. With 5 bases removed from V and 4 bases from J, the gap between germline ends came to 12 bases. Germline V gene lookup returns CDR1 GTSNPN and CDR2 SVGIG (reference sequence). The CDR3 reads CAWADSHNQPQHF. For the CDR3, the DNA is TGTGCCTGGGCGGACAGCCATAATCAGCCCCAGCATTTT.

This sequence joins TRBV2 and TRBJ2-7; tentatively, D is TRBD1 (6 bases). Germline loops: CDR1 SNHLY, CDR2 FYNNEI. The CDR3 consists of 14 residues. With 5 bases removed from V and 2 bases from J, the gap between germline ends came to 13 bases. The CDR3 nucleotides are TGTGCCAGCAGTAAAGGACAGATTACCTACGAGCAGTACTTC. Its protein is CASSKGQITYEQYF.

CDR3 nucleotides: TGTGCCAGCTCACCAAGAGTAGCGGGAGTAAATAGAGGAGAGACCCAGTACTTC. Translated: CASSPRVAGVNRGETQYF. The chain uses TRBV18 and TRBJ2-5, with 9 bases identical to TRBD2. This CDR3 contains 18 residues. Germline assignment: CDR1 KGHSH and CDR2 LQKENI. V was pared by 2 bases and J by 4 bases, with 14 bases of the junction left unmatched.

V and J are TRBV15 and TRBJ1-2; 10 bases are shared with TRBD1. The ends lost 1 base at V and 7 bases at J; junction bases unmatched: 3. The CDR3 runs 14 residues. Germline loops: CDR1 LNHNV, CDR2 YYDKDF (reference sequence). The CDR3 DNA reads as TGTGCCACCAGCAGAGGGGGACAGGGGTTTGGCTACACCTTC. It yields the protein CATSRGGQGFGYTF.

The chain is built from TRBV5-1 and TRBJ2-7; D is ambiguous. The CDR3 covers 13 residues. V lost 0 bases and J 4 bases, leaving 8 bases between the germline ends. Germline CDR1 and CDR2: SGHRS and YFSETQ. DNA of the CDR3: TGCGCCAGCAGCTTGGAGGGCCGATACGAGCAGTACTTC. Its translation: CASSLEGRYEQYF. Filled out from reference TRBV5-1 and TRBJ2-7, the complete variable domain reads KAGVTQTPRYLIKTRGQQVTLSCSPISGHRSVSWYQQTPGQGLQFLFEYFSETQRNKGNFPGRFSGRQFSNSRSEMNVSTLELGDSALYLCASSLEGRYEQYFGPGTRLTVT.

This chain links TRBV5-8 with TRBJ2-7; TRBD1 might be the D (6 bases). CDR1 SGHTS and CDR2 YDEGEE come from the germline V gene. The CDR3 totals 17 residues. Trimming removed 0 bases at V and 4 bases at J, with 20 bases between. CDR3 in DNA: TGTGCCAGCAGCTTGGATGTAGGCAGGGGCCTTGGATACGAGCAGTACTTC. Translation: CASSLDVGRGLGYEQYF.

The rearrangement uses TRBV21-1 and TRBJ1-1; TRBD1, as called in the table, went unchecked against the DNA. TRBV21-1 is a pseudogene segment. The CDR3 is 17 residues long. The CDR3 spells CASSLYWDSQTSPEAFF. The DNA of the CDR3 is TGTGCCAGCAGTCTTTATTGGGACAGCCAAACAAGCCCTGAAGCTTTCTTT.

V gene TRBV24-1 combines with J gene TRBJ1-2; 11 nucleotides agree with TRBD1. The length of the CDR3 is 13 residues. V shed 9 bases, J shed 2 bases, and the junction held 1 base outside the gene matches. Germline V gene sequence: CDR1 KGHDR, CDR2 SFDVKD. The chain's CDR3 is CATGTGGNYGYTF. CDR3 nucleotides: TGTGCCACCGGGACAGGGGGAAACTATGGCTACACCTTC.

This clone came up once. This chain uses TRBV10-3 with TRBJ2-7; TRBD1 or TRBD2 may be the D gene (5 bases each). Trimming stripped 6 bases from V and 2 bases from J, with 11 bases between. CDR3 length: 13 residues. Per germline, CDR1 ENHRY and CDR2 SYGVKD. The CDR3 nucleotides read TGTGCCATCAGCGCCGGGGCTACCTACGAGCAGTACTTC. This translates into CAISAGATYEQYF.

The CDR3 is CASSEVYGLTETQYF. The CDR3 region has the DNA TGTGCCAGCAGTGAAGTATACGGGTTGACGGAGACCCAGTACTTC. The chain employs TRBV2 and TRBJ2-5; D remains unclear. Germline CDR1 is SNHLY and CDR2 is FYNNEI. V was trimmed by 1 base and J by 5 bases, leaving 14 bases between them. The CDR3 totals 15 residues.

This sequence joins TRBV10-3 and TRBJ2-7; maybe TRBD2 (7 bases). The CDR3 extends over 8 amino acids. Trimming stripped 11 bases from V and 12 bases from J, with 11 bases between. CDR1 and CDR2 (germline): ENHRY, SYGVKD. Written as DNA, the CDR3 is TGTGCCCGAGGGGGGGTGTACTTC. As protein: CARGGVYF.

The J gene is TRBJ1-6, the V gene TRBV7-2; D may be TRBD1 (5 bases). Trimming took 3 bases from V and 10 from J, leaving 22 bases between them. This CDR3 contains 17 residues. The V gene's germline CDR1 is SGHTA and CDR2 FQGNSA. CDR3 protein: CASSFFSAWGLGSPLHF. Written as DNA, the CDR3 is TGTGCCAGCAGCTTCTTCTCGGCTTGGGGACTGGGATCACCCCTCCACTTT.

The chain has TRBV4-2 and TRBJ1-5; 9 bases are shared with TRBD1. Germline values: CDR1 LGHNA, CDR2 YNFKEQ. J gave up 3 bases and V 1 base, and 4 bases lay outside the gene matches. The CDR3 sequence is 16 residues long. CDR3 DNA: TGTGCCAGCAGCCAAGTGCACAGGGGGCCCAATCAGCCCCAGCATTTT. It codes for CASSQVHRGPNQPQHF.

This chain joins TRBV24-1 and TRBJ2-7, with unresolved D. The length of the CDR3 is 13 residues. CDR1 KGHDR and CDR2 SFDVKD come from the germline V gene. Trimming stripped 4 bases from V and 7 bases from J, with 13 bases between. CDR3 protein: CATSEMVDGEQYF. In DNA, the CDR3 is TGTGCCACCAGTGAAATGGTGGACGGGGAGCAGTACTTC.

The V call is TRBV3-1 (or the pseudogene TRBV3-2), the J call TRBJ2-2; D remains unclear. V lost 1 base, J lost 4 bases, and 7 bases lay in between. CDR1 and CDR2 from the germline V gene are LGHDT and YNNKEL (reference sequence). This CDR3 comprises 14 residues. CDR3 bases: TGTGCCAGCAGCCAAGGTGAAGCCACCGGGGAGCTGTTTTTT. This codes for CASSQGEATGELFF.

This chain connects TRBV4-1 to TRBJ1-2; a weak D match, TRBD1 (5 bases). The CDR3 has 14 residues. V was shortened by 0 bases and J by 4 bases, with 9 bases between the two germline ends. Germline values: CDR1 MGHRA, CDR2 YSYEKL. The CDR3 spells CASSQDQGGYGYTF. CDR3 bases: TGCGCCAGCAGCCAAGACCAGGGAGGCTATGGCTACACCTTC.

CDR3 amino acids: CASSQPDRATYEQYF. The DNA for the CDR3 is TGTGCCAGCAGCCAACCAGACAGGGCGACCTACGAGCAGTACTTC. The chain has TRBV4-2 and TRBJ2-7, with 7 bases fitting TRBD1. The CDR3 is made up of 15 amino acids. The junction had 6 bases not matched to a gene; V was cut back by 2 bases and J by 2 bases. Germline loops: CDR1 LGHNA, CDR2 YNFKEQ.

The chain joins TRBV7-2 to TRBJ2-7; 7 nucleotides agree with TRBD2. The CDR3 covers 15 residues. The germline CDR1 and CDR2 sequences are SGHTA and FQGNSA. J was trimmed by 2 bases and V by 1 base; bases with no gene match: 5. As DNA, the CDR3 is TGTGCCAGCAGCTTAGAGGTGGGGGGGACCTACGAGCAGTACTTC. Its translation: CASSLEVGGTYEQYF.

The chain recombines TRBV5-4 with TRBJ1-4, with TRBD1 matching 7 bases. The germline V gene has CDR1 SGHNT and CDR2 YYREEE (reference sequence). V shed 2 bases, J shed 8 bases, and the junction held 6 bases outside the gene matches. The CDR3 loop spans 14 amino acids. The CDR3 is CASSFTSGGEKLFF. The CDR3 nucleotides read TGTGCCAGCAGCTTTACCTCAGGGGGAGAAAAACTGTTTTTT. Supplemented by reference TRBV5-4 and TRBJ1-4, the full variable domain reads ETGVTQSPTHLIKTRGQQVTLRCSSQSGHNTVSWYQQALGQGPQFIFQYYREEENGRGNFPPRFSGLQFPNYSSELNVNALELDDSALYLCASSFTSGGEKLFFGSGTQLSVL.

The gene calls are TRBV2 and TRBJ1-5; unclear D gene. CDR1 and CDR2 from the germline V gene are SNHLY and FYNNEI. The CDR3 extends over 13 amino acids. V shed 6 bases and J shed 0 bases, with 6 bases lying between them. Here the CDR3 reads CASRTYSNQPQHF. As DNA, the CDR3 is TGTGCCAGCAGGACCTATAGCAATCAGCCCCAGCATTTT.

The chain employs TRBV28 and TRBJ2-1; D uncertain. This CDR3 region has 14 residues. V dropped 6 bases and J dropped 8 bases, with 17 bases sitting between them. Germline assignment: CDR1 MDHEN and CDR2 SYDVKM. The CDR3 sequence is CASSPLTIGHEQFF. The CDR3 DNA reads as TGTGCCAGCAGCCCCCTGACCATAGGCCATGAGCAGTTCTTC.

This chain links TRBV6-5 with TRBJ2-7; D is unclear. With 3 bases removed from V and 3 bases from J, the gap between germline ends came to 12 bases. The CDR3 contains 14 residues. Looked up from germline, CDR1 is MNHEY and CDR2 is SVGAGI. The CDR3 coding sequence is TGTGCCAGCAGTTATCACCCGGGCTGCTACGAGCAGTACTTC. It encodes CASSYHPGCYEQYF.

The chain recombines TRBV6-2 or TRBV6-3 with TRBJ2-7; a possible D gene is TRBD2 (6 bases). Per the germline V gene, CDR1 is MNHEY and CDR2 is SVGEGT. CDR3 length equals 17 residues. V gave up 6 bases and J gave up 0 bases, with 21 bases separating them. The CDR3 loop is CASSSSVAGTVSYEQYF. The CDR3 bases are TGTGCCAGCAGCTCTAGCGTCGCAGGGACGGTCTCCTACGAGCAGTACTTC.